The sample holds a few counts of the clone carrying this T cell receptor beta chain. No antigen is known for it. This specimen belongs to a study of human T cells and chemical hapten exposure. Study-wide background: The study lasted around 22 weeks, and patients were dosed weekly with diphenylcyclopropenone on the scalp throughout.

Sample time point: patch test 2, 6 weeks after DPC sensitization. As to treatment: therapeutic diphenylcyclopropenone sensitization with weekly scalp DPC. Someone pulled total RNA out of unfractionated whole blood. V lost 3 bases to trimming and J lost 5 bases, with 23 bases between them. Germline V gene data show CDR1 as SGHAT and CDR2 as FQNNGV. The CDR3 totals 18 residues. Findings and limits, study-wide: A positive correlation with patch test score was found for PT1 expanded TCR counts.

One entry per CDR3 protein results from TCRdb running MiXCR on the RACE reads. The sample shows around 50,000 distinct CDR3 sequences, more than 9% of them seen only once. The genes are TRBV11-2 and TRBJ2-1, with TRBD2 as a possible D gene (6 bases). This sample comprised whole blood, obtained in connection with sensitization to the hapten diphenylcyclopropenone (DPC). This sequence was found in a woman aged 45-59 years with alopecia areata. Some clones in this sample may be carry-over from other donors' samples. The CDR3, as DNA: TGTGCCAGCAGCTTTCTTTTGCGGTCGGAGGGACTGCACAATGAGCAGTTCTTC. Protein product: CASSFLLRSEGLHNEQFF.